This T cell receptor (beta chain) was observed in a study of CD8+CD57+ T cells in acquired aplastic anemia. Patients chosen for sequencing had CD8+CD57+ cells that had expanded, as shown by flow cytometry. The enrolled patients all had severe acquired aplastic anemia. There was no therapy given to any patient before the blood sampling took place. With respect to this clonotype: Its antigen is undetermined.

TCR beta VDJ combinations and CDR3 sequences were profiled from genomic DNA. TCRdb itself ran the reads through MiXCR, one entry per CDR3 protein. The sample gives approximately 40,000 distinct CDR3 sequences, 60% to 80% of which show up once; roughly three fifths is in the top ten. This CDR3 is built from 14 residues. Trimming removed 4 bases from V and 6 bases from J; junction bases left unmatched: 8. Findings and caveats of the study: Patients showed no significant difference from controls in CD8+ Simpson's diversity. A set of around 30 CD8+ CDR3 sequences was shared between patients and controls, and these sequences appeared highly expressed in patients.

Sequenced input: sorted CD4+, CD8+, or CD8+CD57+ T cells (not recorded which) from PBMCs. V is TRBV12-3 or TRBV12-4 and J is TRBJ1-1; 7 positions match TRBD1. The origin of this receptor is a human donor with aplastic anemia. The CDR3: CASSSSGTVPEAFF. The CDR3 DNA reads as TGTGCCAGCAGTTCATCCGGGACAGTCCCTGAAGCTTTCTTT.